The rows below give T cell receptor beta chains drawn from one sample of a study of T cell responses to AZD1222 COVID-19 vaccine. Clones were read by immunoSEQ multiplex PCR, and TCRdb kept only the in-frame ones, dropping some. The table has some 150,000 clones, roughly nine tenths seen once; the top ten hold about 3%. Sample: peripheral blood, taken on day 0 of AZD1222 vaccination. The receptors were gathered from an adult in good health. Each CDR3 is given with its conserved first and last residue. Fields, in order: V gene, J gene, D gene, clone size, CDR3 protein, CDR3 DNA. The D gene is left open where the match is weak. Clone size is given for some rows only: seen once, a few or many times, or a class if the clone is expanded.

v_gene: TRBV2; j_gene: TRBJ1-5; d_gene: -; abundance: once; CDR3aa: CASSGGTGSYSNQPQHF; CDR3nt: TGTGCCAGCAGTGGGGGGACTGGGTCTTATAGCAATCAGCCCCAGCATTTT
v_gene: TRBV7-8; j_gene: TRBJ2-1; d_gene: TRBD2; abundance: -; CDR3aa: CASSLERGYNEQFF; CDR3nt: TGTGCCAGCAGCTTAGAGCGGGGCTACAATGAGCAGTTCTTC
v_gene: TRBV7-2; j_gene: TRBJ2-7; d_gene: -; abundance: -; CDR3aa: CASSLARGTYEQYF; CDR3nt: TGTGCCAGCAGCTTAGCAAGGGGGACTTACGAGCAGTACTTC
v_gene: TRBV25-1; j_gene: TRBJ1-1; d_gene: -; abundance: -; CDR3aa: CASSEFGGAEAFF; CDR3nt: TGTGCCAGCAGTGAATTCGGGGGGGCTGAAGCTTTCTTT
v_gene: TRBV7-2; j_gene: TRBJ2-1; d_gene: TRBD2; abundance: -; CDR3aa: CASSSSSGATYNEQFF; CDR3nt: TGTGCCAGCAGCTCCTCTAGCGGGGCGACCTACAATGAGCAGTTCTTC
v_gene: TRBV3-1/TRBV3-2; j_gene: TRBJ1-2; d_gene: -; abundance: -; CDR3aa: CASSQDFPGTATF; CDR3nt: TGTGCCAGCAGCCAAGATTTCCCAGGGACGGCCACCTTC
v_gene: TRBV10-3; j_gene: TRBJ1-5; d_gene: -; abundance: -; CDR3aa: CAISDLTVQPQHF; CDR3nt: TGTGCCATCAGTGACCTGACAGTTCAGCCCCAGCATTTT
v_gene: TRBV19; j_gene: TRBJ1-1; d_gene: -; abundance: -; CDR3aa: CASSVGSLRGEAFF; CDR3nt: TGTGCCAGTTCTGTAGGGTCCCTGCGGGGTGAAGCTTTCTTT
v_gene: TRBV18; j_gene: TRBJ1-2; d_gene: -; abundance: -; CDR3aa: CASSQMGGPDGYTF; CDR3nt: TGTGCCAGCTCACAGATGGGGGGACCGGATGGCTACACCTTC
v_gene: TRBV27; j_gene: TRBJ2-1; d_gene: TRBD2; abundance: -; CDR3aa: CASSLAGRAPYNEQFF; CDR3nt: TGTGCCAGCAGTTTAGCAGGGAGGGCCCCCTACAATGAGCAGTTCTTC
v_gene: TRBV10-3; j_gene: TRBJ2-3; d_gene: TRBD1; abundance: -; CDR3aa: CAISEPGTGFGDTQYF; CDR3nt: TGTGCCATCAGTGAGCCAGGGACAGGGTTTGGAGATACGCAGTATTTT
v_gene: TRBV19; j_gene: TRBJ2-1; d_gene: -; abundance: -; CDR3aa: CASKVSPGGDWNEQFF; CDR3nt: TGTGCCAGTAAGGTGTCCCCAGGGGGGGATTGGAATGAGCAGTTCTTC
v_gene: TRBV18; j_gene: TRBJ2-1; d_gene: -; abundance: -; CDR3aa: CASSPDSYNEQFF; CDR3nt: TGTGCCAGCTCACCAGATTCCTACAATGAGCAGTTCTTC
v_gene: TRBV10-1; j_gene: TRBJ2-7; d_gene: -; abundance: -; CDR3aa: CASMLNSSYEQYF; CDR3nt: TGCGCCAGCATGCTGAACAGCTCCTACGAGCAGTACTTC
v_gene: TRBV6-5; j_gene: TRBJ2-7; d_gene: -; abundance: -; CDR3aa: CASTRPTYEQYF; CDR3nt: TGTGCCAGCACTCGCCCGACCTACGAGCAGTACTTC
v_gene: TRBV5-1; j_gene: TRBJ1-1; d_gene: -; abundance: -; CDR3aa: CASSYSGAGADETEAFF; CDR3nt: TGCGCCAGCAGCTACTCAGGGGCCGGAGCGGATGAGACTGAAGCTTTCTTT
v_gene: TRBV28; j_gene: TRBJ2-7; d_gene: -; abundance: once; CDR3aa: CASRYRGGYEQYF; CDR3nt: TGTGCCAGCAGATACAGGGGAGGCTACGAGCAGTACTTC
v_gene: TRBV7-9; j_gene: TRBJ1-5; d_gene: -; abundance: few; CDR3aa: CASSLGGYSNQPQHF; CDR3nt: TGTGCCAGCAGCTTAGGAGGGTATAGCAATCAGCCCCAGCATTTT
v_gene: TRBV24-1; j_gene: TRBJ1-5; d_gene: -; abundance: -; CDR3aa: CATSGAGGGNQPQHF; CDR3nt: TGTGCCACCAGTGGGGCTGGGGGAGGCAATCAGCCCCAGCATTTT
v_gene: TRBV3-1/TRBV3-2; j_gene: TRBJ1-1; d_gene: TRBD1; abundance: -; CDR3aa: CASSPRDRGEKAFF; CDR3nt: TGTGCCAGCAGCCCCCGGGACAGGGGGGAGAAAGCTTTCTTT